This T cell receptor (beta chain) was sequenced for a study of cytomegalovirus exposure and HLA in healthy donors. The wider study: An earlier analysis identified fewer than 130 million unique TCR beta sequences in 170 million or so T cells. Study-level findings and limits: Among the sequence variants, a highly shared cluster was likely an artifact of sequencing. Later analysis showed most CMV-associated TCR beta chains appearing HLA-restricted.

Germline-derived CDR1 and CDR2 are LGHNA and YNFKEQ. The CDR3 has 15 amino acids. V dropped 0 bases and J dropped 3 bases, with 11 bases sitting between them. Each donor was nominally healthy when sampled (though unrecorded immune exposures were likely). Remarks on this clone: The antigen remains unidentified.

PCR used 60 Vbeta primers and 13 Jbeta primers. Profiling relied on immunoSEQ multiplex PCR, and the TCRdb table lists in-frame clones only, not all of them. This sample has over 95,000 clones; about 70% occur once, and the top ten carry approximately 2%. The V and J genes are TRBV4-2 and TRBJ1-1, with unresolved D. Sequenced material: PBMCs. This TCR came from a human donor in good health. This CDR3 reads CASSQEGNRHTEAFF. The CDR3 DNA follows: TGTGCCAGCAGCCAAGAGGGCAACCGTCACACTGAAGCTTTCTTT.